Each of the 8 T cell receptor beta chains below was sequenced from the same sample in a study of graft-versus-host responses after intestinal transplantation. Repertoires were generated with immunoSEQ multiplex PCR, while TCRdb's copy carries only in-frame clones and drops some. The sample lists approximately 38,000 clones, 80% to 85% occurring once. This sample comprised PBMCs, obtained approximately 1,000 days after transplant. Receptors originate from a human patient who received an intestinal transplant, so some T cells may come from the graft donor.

The CDR3, as DNA: TGTGCCAGCAGCGGCGGGAGGTTGGGGGGCTACACCTTC. Translated, it gives CASSGGRLGGYTF. The chain is built from TRBV5-6 and TRBJ1-2; no clear D. Germline values: CDR1 SGHDT, CDR2 YYEEEE. V lost 4 bases and J 8 bases, leaving 15 bases between the germline ends. This CDR3 region has 13 residues.

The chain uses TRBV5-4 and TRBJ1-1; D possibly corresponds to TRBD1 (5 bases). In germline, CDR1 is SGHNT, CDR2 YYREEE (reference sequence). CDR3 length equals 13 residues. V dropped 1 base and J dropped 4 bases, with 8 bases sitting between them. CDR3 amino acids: CASSLRGGTEAFF. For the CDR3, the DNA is TGTGCCAGCAGCTTGCGGGGGGGCACTGAAGCTTTCTTT.

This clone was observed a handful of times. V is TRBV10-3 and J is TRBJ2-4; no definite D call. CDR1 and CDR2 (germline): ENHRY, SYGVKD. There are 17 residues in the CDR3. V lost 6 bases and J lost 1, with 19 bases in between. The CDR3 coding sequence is TGTGCCATCAGCCCTGATGAGGCCGCCGGGGCCAAAAACATTCAGTACTTC. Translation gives CAISPDEAAGAKNIQYF.

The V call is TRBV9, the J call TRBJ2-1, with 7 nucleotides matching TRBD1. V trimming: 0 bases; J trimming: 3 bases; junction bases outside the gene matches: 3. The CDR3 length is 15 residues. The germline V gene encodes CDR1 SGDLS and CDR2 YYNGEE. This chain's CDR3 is CASSVEGAGYNEQFF. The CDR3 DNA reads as TGTGCCAGCAGCGTAGAGGGGGCTGGCTACAATGAGCAGTTCTTC.

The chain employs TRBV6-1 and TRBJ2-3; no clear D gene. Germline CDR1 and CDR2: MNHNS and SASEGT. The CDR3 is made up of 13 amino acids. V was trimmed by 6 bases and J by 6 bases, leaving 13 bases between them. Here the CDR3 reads CASRSLASDTQYF. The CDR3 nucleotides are TGTGCCAGCAGGAGCTTAGCTTCGGATACGCAGTATTTT.

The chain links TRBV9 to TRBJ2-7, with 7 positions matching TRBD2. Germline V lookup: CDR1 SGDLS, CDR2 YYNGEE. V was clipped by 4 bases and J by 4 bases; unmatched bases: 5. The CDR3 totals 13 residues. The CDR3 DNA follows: TGTGCCAGCAGCCCAGGGACTACATACGAGCAGTACTTC. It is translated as CASSPGTTYEQYF.

The CDR3 loop is CASSSRTSGRRETQYF. In DNA, the CDR3 is TGTGCCAGCAGTTCTAGGACTAGCGGGAGGAGAGAGACCCAGTACTTC. The chain is built from TRBV6-5 and TRBJ2-5; the match to TRBD2 covers 14 bases. The V gene end was trimmed by 4 bases and the J gene end by 4 bases; junction bases not matched to a gene: 5. In germline, CDR1 is MNHEY, CDR2 SVGAGI. This CDR3 contains 16 residues.

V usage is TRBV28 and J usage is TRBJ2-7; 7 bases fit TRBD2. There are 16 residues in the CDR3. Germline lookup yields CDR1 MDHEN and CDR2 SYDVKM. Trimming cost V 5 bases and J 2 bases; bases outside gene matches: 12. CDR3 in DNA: TGTGCCAGCAGTCCTCCCGTTCGGGAGGCTGCCTACGAGCAGTACTTC. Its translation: CASSPPVREAAYEQYF.